The TCR beta chain under discussion was sequenced for a study of cytomegalovirus exposure and HLA in healthy donors. Study context: Tens of millions of unique TCR sequences came from HLA-typed donors in an early release. Study outcomes and limitations: Reportedly, fewer N-insertions than the roughly 700-donor mean appeared in an Asian-associated ancestry cluster in a later analysis. In a later analysis, 17,000 or so TCR beta sequences were associated with HLA alleles at 0.05 false discovery rate.

13 Jbeta primers and 60 Vbeta primers were used for the PCR. Authors' analysis steps: In a later analysis, the count reached 75 million to 90 million unique TCR beta chains, with approximately 10 million shared. Some clones are missing from TCRdb's copy, which holds only in-frame ones; the method was immunoSEQ multiplex PCR. The V and J calls and clone size are taken from that table; D and trimming were inferred from the DNA. The sample includes fewer than 110,000 clones, around 77% of them seen just once. The CDR3 loop spans 16 amino acids. The V end lost 4 bases, the J end lost 3 bases, and 20 bases lay between the germline ends. CDR1 and CDR2 from the germline V gene are SGHDT and YYEEEE. The table lists this clone with many counts. Its cognate antigen is unknown.

The chain uses TRBV5-6 and TRBJ2-7; D gene uncertain. This TCR was recovered from a man between 18 and 29 years old in good health and CMV-seronegative. Sequencing input: PBMCs. The CDR3, as DNA: TGTGCCAGCAGCCTCGCTGCCGCAGGTACTCTCTACGAGCAGTACTTC. Translating it yields CASSLAAAGTLYEQYF. The variable domain in full, with the rest retrieved from reference TRBV5-6 and TRBJ2-7, is DAGVTQSPTHLIKTRGQQVTLRCSPKSGHDTVSWYQQALGQGPQFIFQYYEEEERQRGNFPDRFSGHQFPNYSSELNVNALLLGDSALYLCASSLAAAGTLYEQYFGPGTRLTVT.